This T cell receptor (beta chain) was recovered during a study of blood T cell repertoires in COVID-19. Losses at the gene ends were 9 bases for V and 6 bases for J; bases not matched to a gene: 12. CDR1 is MRHNA, CDR2 SNTAGT, per germline. There are 15 residues in the CDR3. The assay was immunoSEQ multiplex PCR, and TCRdb's table has in-frame clones only and misses some. There are 250,000 to 300,000 clones in the sample; about nine tenths occur only once, and 2.2% lies in the top ten. The source is a woman aged 45-60 years who had recovered from COVID-19. The chain has TRBV6-4 and TRBJ2-3, with 10 bases that match TRBD2. The sequenced material came from peripheral blood. The CDR3 DNA reads as TGTGCCAGTTCGAGCGGGGGGGTGGAAAGTGATACGCAGTATTTT. Amino acids: CASSSGGVESDTQYF.